This entry concerns a single TCR beta chain. CDR1 KGHDR and CDR2 SFDVKD come from the germline V gene. The V and J ends lost 4 bases and 4 bases respectively, with 7 bases between them. The CDR3 loop spans 13 amino acids. The record originates from a study of blood T cell repertoires in COVID-19. About the study: PBMCs, B-cell-depleted T cells, or T cells provided the cDNA or gDNA that made up the material.

Original data processing: Quantification of nucleated cells was approximated via reference gene primer amplification. The protocol was immunoSEQ multiplex PCR, while the TCRdb copy is restricted to in-frame clones and leaves out a portion. V and J calls and clone size are copied from that table; D and trimming were computed from the DNA. This repertoire shows 300,000 or so clones, approximately 86% found once; its top ten account for 4% to 5%. The chain joins TRBV24-1 to TRBJ1-3; D is undetermined. This clonotype originated in a woman between 35 and 50 years old with acute COVID-19. Sequenced sample: PBMCs or T cells enriched from blood (not recorded which). CDR3 protein: CATSDHSGNTIYF. DNA of the CDR3: TGTGCCACCAGTGACCATTCAGGAAACACCATATATTTT.